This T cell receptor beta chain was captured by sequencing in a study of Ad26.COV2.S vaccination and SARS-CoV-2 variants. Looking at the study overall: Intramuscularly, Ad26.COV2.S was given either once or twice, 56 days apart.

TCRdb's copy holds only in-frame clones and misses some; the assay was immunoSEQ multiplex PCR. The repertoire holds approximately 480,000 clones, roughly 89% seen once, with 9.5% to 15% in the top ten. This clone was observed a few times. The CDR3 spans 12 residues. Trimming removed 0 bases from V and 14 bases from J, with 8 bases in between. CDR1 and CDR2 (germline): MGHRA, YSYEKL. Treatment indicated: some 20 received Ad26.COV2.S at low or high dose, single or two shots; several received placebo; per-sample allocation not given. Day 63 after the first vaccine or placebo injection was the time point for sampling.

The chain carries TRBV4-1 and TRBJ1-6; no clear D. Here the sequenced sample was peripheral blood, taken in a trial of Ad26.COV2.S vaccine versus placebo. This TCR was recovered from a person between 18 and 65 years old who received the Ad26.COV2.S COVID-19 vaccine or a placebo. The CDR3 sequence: CASSQEGVSLHF. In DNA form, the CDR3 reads TGCGCCAGCAGCCAAGAAGGCGTCTCCCTCCACTTT.